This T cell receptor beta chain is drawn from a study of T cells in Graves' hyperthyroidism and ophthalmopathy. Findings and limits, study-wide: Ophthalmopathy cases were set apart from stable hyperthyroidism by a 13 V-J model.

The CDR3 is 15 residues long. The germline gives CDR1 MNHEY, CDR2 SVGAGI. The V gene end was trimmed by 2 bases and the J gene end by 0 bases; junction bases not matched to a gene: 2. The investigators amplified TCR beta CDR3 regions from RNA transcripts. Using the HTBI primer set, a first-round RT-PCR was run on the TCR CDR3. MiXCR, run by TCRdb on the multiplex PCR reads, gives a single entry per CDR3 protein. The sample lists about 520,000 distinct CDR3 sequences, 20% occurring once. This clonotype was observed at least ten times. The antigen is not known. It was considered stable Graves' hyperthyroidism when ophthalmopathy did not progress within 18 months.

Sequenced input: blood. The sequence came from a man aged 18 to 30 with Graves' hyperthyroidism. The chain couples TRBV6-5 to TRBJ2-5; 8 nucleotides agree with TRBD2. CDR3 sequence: CASSYSGGNQETQYF. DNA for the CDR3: TGTGCCAGCAGTTACAGCGGGGGCAACCAAGAGACCCAGTACTTC.